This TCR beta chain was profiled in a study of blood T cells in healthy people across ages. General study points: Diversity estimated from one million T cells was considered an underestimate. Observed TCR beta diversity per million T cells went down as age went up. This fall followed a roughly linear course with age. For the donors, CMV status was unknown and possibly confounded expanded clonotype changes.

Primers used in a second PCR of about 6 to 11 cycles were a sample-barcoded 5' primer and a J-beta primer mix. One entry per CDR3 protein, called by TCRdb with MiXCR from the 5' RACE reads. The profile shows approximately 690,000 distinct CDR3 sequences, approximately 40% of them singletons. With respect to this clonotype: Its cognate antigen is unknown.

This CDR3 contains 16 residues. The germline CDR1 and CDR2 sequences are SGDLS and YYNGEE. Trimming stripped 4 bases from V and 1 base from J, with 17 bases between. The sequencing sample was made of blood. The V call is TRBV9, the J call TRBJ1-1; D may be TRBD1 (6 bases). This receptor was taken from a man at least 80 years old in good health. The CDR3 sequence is CASSSSVGHRNTEAFF. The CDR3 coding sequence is TGTGCCAGCAGCTCCTCTGTGGGACACCGGAACACTGAAGCTTTCTTT.